A selection of T cell receptor beta chains follows, all from one sample in a study of blood T cell repertoires in COVID-19. Assay: immunoSEQ multiplex PCR; the TCRdb copy retains only in-frame clones and omits some. Found here are over 250,000 clones, roughly 85% of them singletons; the top ten hold less than 15%. The sample taken for sequencing was peripheral blood. The source of these receptors is a human donor in a cohort sampled during active COVID-19. Each CDR3 is given with its conserved first and last residue. Fields, in order: J gene, CDR3 length, clone size, V gene, D gene, CDR3 DNA, CDR3 protein. The D gene is left open where the match is weak. Size tells how often a clone was seen (once, few, many) or the class of an expanded clone, and some rows leave it out.

J gene: TRBJ2-7
CDR3 length: 13
clone size: .
V gene: TRBV7-8
D gene: .
CDR3 DNA: TGTGCCAGCAGCACGTCCGTCGGGTACGAGCAGTACTTC
CDR3 protein: CASSTSVGYEQYF

J gene: TRBJ1-5
CDR3 length: 14
clone size: .
V gene: TRBV5-1
D gene: .
CDR3 DNA: TGCGCCAGCAGCCCGGGTCCCAGCAATCAGCCCCAGCATTTT
CDR3 protein: CASSPGPSNQPQHF

J gene: TRBJ2-7
CDR3 length: 14
clone size: .
V gene: TRBV3-1/TRBV3-2
D gene: TRBD2
CDR3 DNA: TGTGCCAGCAGCGAGACTAGCGGGAGAGGTGAGCAGTACTTC
CDR3 protein: CASSETSGRGEQYF

J gene: TRBJ2-7
CDR3 length: 13
clone size: .
V gene: TRBV11-2
D gene: TRBD2
CDR3 DNA: TGTGCCAGCAGCTCCACTAGCGGCTACGAGCAGTACTTC
CDR3 protein: CASSSTSGYEQYF

J gene: TRBJ2-3
CDR3 length: 14
clone size: .
V gene: TRBV9
D gene: TRBD2
CDR3 DNA: TGTGCCAGCAGCGTCTCCGGGGGGACAGATACGCAGTATTTT
CDR3 protein: CASSVSGGTDTQYF

J gene: TRBJ2-2
CDR3 length: 13
clone size: .
V gene: TRBV18
D gene: TRBD1
CDR3 DNA: TGTGCCAGCTCACAACAGGGGCCCGGGGAGCTGTTTTTT
CDR3 protein: CASSQQGPGELFF

J gene: TRBJ2-1
CDR3 length: 15
clone size: .
V gene: TRBV6-5
D gene: TRBD2
CDR3 DNA: TGTGCCAGCAAGCGGGAGGGCCTGTTGGACAATGAGCAGTTCTTC
CDR3 protein: CASKREGLLDNEQFF

J gene: TRBJ2-7
CDR3 length: 15
clone size: .
V gene: TRBV7-6
D gene: TRBD1
CDR3 DNA: TGTGCCAGCAGCTTATCCCCAGGACAGGCCTACGAGCAGTACTTC
CDR3 protein: CASSLSPGQAYEQYF

J gene: TRBJ2-6
CDR3 length: 14
clone size: .
V gene: TRBV6-5
D gene: TRBD1
CDR3 DNA: TGTGCCACTGACAGGGTAGCTGGGGCCAACGTCCTGACTTTC
CDR3 protein: CATDRVAGANVLTF

J gene: TRBJ1-2
CDR3 length: 14
clone size: .
V gene: TRBV6-5
D gene: TRBD1
CDR3 DNA: TGTGCCAGCACCGGACAGGGTTCGGATCGGGGCTACACCTTC
CDR3 protein: CASTGQGSDRGYTF

J gene: TRBJ2-7
CDR3 length: 14
clone size: once
V gene: TRBV3-1/TRBV3-2
D gene: TRBD1
CDR3 DNA: TGTGCCAGCAGCAAGACCGGGACAGGGCTCGAGCAGTACTTC
CDR3 protein: CASSKTGTGLEQYF

J gene: TRBJ2-1
CDR3 length: 16
clone size: .
V gene: TRBV7-2
D gene: TRBD2
CDR3 DNA: TGTGCCAGCAGTCCTTGGACTAGCCGCTTTGGGAATGAGCAGTTCTTC
CDR3 protein: CASSPWTSRFGNEQFF

J gene: TRBJ2-1
CDR3 length: 15
clone size: .
V gene: TRBV5-4
D gene: TRBD1
CDR3 DNA: TGTGCCAGCAGCTCTGGACAGGGGTTAGGTGTTGAGCAGTTCTTC
CDR3 protein: CASSSGQGLGVEQFF

J gene: TRBJ2-1
CDR3 length: 14
clone size: .
V gene: TRBV20-1
D gene: .
CDR3 DNA: TGCAGTGCCAGTAGCGGACCCTCCTACAATGAGCAGTTCTTC
CDR3 protein: CSASSGPSYNEQFF

J gene: TRBJ1-5
CDR3 length: 15
clone size: .
V gene: TRBV28
D gene: .
CDR3 DNA: TGTGCCAGCAGTCGCTCAACAGGGTTGGATCAGCCCCAGCATTTT
CDR3 protein: CASSRSTGLDQPQHF

J gene: TRBJ2-2
CDR3 length: 11
clone size: .
V gene: TRBV29-1
D gene: .
CDR3 DNA: TGCAGCGTTGGAGGCGTGGGGGAGCTGTTTTTT
CDR3 protein: CSVGGVGELFF

J gene: TRBJ1-1
CDR3 length: 14
clone size: .
V gene: TRBV28
D gene: .
CDR3 DNA: TGTGCCAGCAGTTTGGGAGGGGGTGGGACTGAAGCTTTCTTT
CDR3 protein: CASSLGGGGTEAFF

J gene: TRBJ2-2
CDR3 length: 12
clone size: .
V gene: TRBV12-3/TRBV12-4
D gene: .
CDR3 DNA: TGTGCCAGCAAGAGGGGGACCGGGGAGCTGTTTTTT
CDR3 protein: CASKRGTGELFF

J gene: TRBJ2-7
CDR3 length: 15
clone size: .
V gene: TRBV18
D gene: TRBD1
CDR3 DNA: TGTGCCAGCTCCTTAGGACAGGGAGAATCATACGAGCAGTACTTC
CDR3 protein: CASSLGQGESYEQYF

J gene: TRBJ2-7
CDR3 length: 15
clone size: .
V gene: TRBV27
D gene: .
CDR3 DNA: TGTGCCAGCAGTTTAAGGACAGAGGGGACCTACGAGCAGTACTTC
CDR3 protein: CASSLRTEGTYEQYF

J gene: TRBJ2-7
CDR3 length: 15
clone size: .
V gene: TRBV7-2
D gene: TRBD2
CDR3 DNA: TGTGCCAGCAGCTTAGCGCTAACGGGAGGAGGCGAGCAGTACTTC
CDR3 protein: CASSLALTGGGEQYF

J gene: TRBJ2-1
CDR3 length: 16
clone size: .
V gene: TRBV11-3
D gene: TRBD2
CDR3 DNA: TGTGCCAGCAGCTTAACTCCCGTAGCGGGAGGGAATGAGCAGTTCTTC
CDR3 protein: CASSLTPVAGGNEQFF

J gene: TRBJ2-7
CDR3 length: 12
clone size: .
V gene: TRBV11-2
D gene: .
CDR3 DNA: TGTGCCAGCAGCTCTCAGGGTACCAAGCAGTACTTC
CDR3 protein: CASSSQGTKQYF

J gene: TRBJ2-3
CDR3 length: 15
clone size: .
V gene: TRBV20-1
D gene: TRBD2
CDR3 DNA: TGCAGTGCTAGTCCAGCGGGAGAGGGAAAGCGTACGCAGTATTTT
CDR3 protein: CSASPAGEGKRTQYF

J gene: TRBJ2-2
CDR3 length: 11
clone size: .
V gene: TRBV30
D gene: .
CDR3 DNA: TGTGCCTGGAGGGCTCCCGGGGAGCTGTTTTTT
CDR3 protein: CAWRAPGELFF

J gene: TRBJ1-2
CDR3 length: 16
clone size: .
V gene: TRBV4-1
D gene: .
CDR3 DNA: TGCGCCAGCAGCCAAGAGGGAGTATCTGGGGGCTTGGGCTACACCTTC
CDR3 protein: CASSQEGVSGGLGYTF